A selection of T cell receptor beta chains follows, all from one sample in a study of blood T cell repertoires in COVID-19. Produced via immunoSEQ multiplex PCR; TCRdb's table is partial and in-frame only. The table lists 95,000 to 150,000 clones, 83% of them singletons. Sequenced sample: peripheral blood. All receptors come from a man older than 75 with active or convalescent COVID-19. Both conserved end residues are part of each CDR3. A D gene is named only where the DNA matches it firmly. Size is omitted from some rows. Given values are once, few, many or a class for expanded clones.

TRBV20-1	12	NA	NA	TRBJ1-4	CSASPGNEKLFF	TGCAGTGCTAGTCCCGGTAATGAAAAACTGTTTTTT
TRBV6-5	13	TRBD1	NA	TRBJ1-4	CASTGQGWEKLFF	TGTGCCAGTACTGGACAGGGATGGGAAAAACTGTTTTTT
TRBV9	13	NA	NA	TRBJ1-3	CASSVGTGSSIYF	TGTGCCAGCAGCGTAGGTACAGGGTCCTCCATATATTTT
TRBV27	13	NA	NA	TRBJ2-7	CASSFNGVGEQYF	TGTGCCAGCAGTTTTAACGGGGTTGGGGAGCAGTACTTC
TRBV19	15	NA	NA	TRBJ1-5	CASSIGGPSNQPQHF	TGTGCCAGTAGTATCGGCGGGCCGAGTAATCAGCCCCAGCATTTT
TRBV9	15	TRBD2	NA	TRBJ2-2	CASSASGANTGELFF	TGTGCCAGCAGCGCGAGCGGGGCGAACACCGGGGAGCTGTTTTTT
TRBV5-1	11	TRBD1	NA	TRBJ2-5	CASSAGTGTYF	TGCGCCAGCAGCGCCGGGACAGGGACCTACTTC
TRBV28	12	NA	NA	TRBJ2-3	CASERGTDTQYF	TGTGCCAGCGAGCGGGGCACAGATACGCAGTATTTT
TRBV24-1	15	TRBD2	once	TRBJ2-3	CAPGLAGFSTDTQYF	TGTGCCCCGGGACTAGCGGGGTTTAGCACAGATACGCAGTATTTT
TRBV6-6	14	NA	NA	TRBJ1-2	CASSYTQKSGGYTF	TGTGCCAGCAGTTACACACAGAAAAGCGGTGGCTACACCTTC
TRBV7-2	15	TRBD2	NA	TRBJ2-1	CASSLEVSGGYEQFF	TGTGCCAGCAGCTTAGAGGTTAGCGGGGGTTATGAGCAGTTCTTC
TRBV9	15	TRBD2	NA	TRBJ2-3	CASTIAGGLGDTQYF	TGTGCCAGCACCATAGCGGGGGGGCTGGGAGATACGCAGTATTTT
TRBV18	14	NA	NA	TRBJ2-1	CASSPSGPYNEQFF	TGTGCCAGCTCACCATCAGGGCCCTACAATGAGCAGTTCTTC
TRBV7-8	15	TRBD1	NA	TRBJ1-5	CASSNRGLLNQPQHF	TGTGCCAGCAGCAACAGGGGGCTACTCAATCAGCCCCAGCATTTT
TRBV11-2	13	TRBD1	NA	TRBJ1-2	CASSPGQVLWLTF	TGTGCCAGCAGCCCAGGACAGGTACTTTGGCTCACCTTC
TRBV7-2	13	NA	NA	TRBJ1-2	CASSLLTAYGYTF	TGTGCCAGCAGCTTGCTGACAGCCTATGGCTACACCTTC
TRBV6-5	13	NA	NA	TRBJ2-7	CASRDRRLYEQYF	TGTGCCAGCAGGGACAGACGATTGTACGAGCAGTACTTC
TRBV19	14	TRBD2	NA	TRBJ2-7	CASSWTGGSTEQYF	TGTGCCAGTAGCTGGACGGGGGGATCTACGGAGCAGTACTTC
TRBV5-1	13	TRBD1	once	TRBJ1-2	CASSLGTGEGYTF	TGCGCCAGCAGCTTGGGGACAGGGGAGGGCTACACCTTC